The 7 T cell receptor beta chains below were found in one sample sequenced in a study of cytomegalovirus exposure and HLA in healthy donors. Use of 60 Vbeta and 13 Jbeta primers characterized the PCR. Produced via immunoSEQ multiplex PCR; TCRdb's table is partial and in-frame only. The sample lists 100,000 or so clones; roughly four fifths were seen once. What was sequenced was PBMCs. The receptors derive from a human donor in good health.

The chain joins TRBV19 to TRBJ2-5, with D maybe TRBD1 (6 bases). The CDR3 sequence is 11 residues long. V lost 5 bases, J lost 11 bases, and 12 bases lay in between. From germline, CDR1 is LNHDA and CDR2 SQIVND (reference sequence). The CDR3 spells CASSPGQQQYF. In DNA form, the CDR3 reads TGTGCCAGTAGTCCTGGACAGCAGCAGTACTTC.

The J gene is TRBJ1-5, the V gene TRBV15; D gene ambiguous. V was cut by 1 base and J by 5 bases, with 9 bases left in between. Per the germline V gene, CDR1 is LNHNV and CDR2 is YYDKDF (reference sequence). This CDR3 comprises 14 residues. CDR3 protein: CATSRGGGHQPQHF. The DNA of the CDR3 is TGTGCCACCAGCAGAGGGGGAGGACATCAGCCCCAGCATTTT.

The J gene is TRBJ1-4, the V gene TRBV7-9, with a possible D match to TRBD1 (6 bases). This CDR3 contains 17 residues. Germline-derived CDR1 and CDR2 are SEHNR and FQNEAQ (reference sequence). V lost 5 bases and J lost 0, with 16 bases in between. The CDR3 loop is CASSERAGVATNEKLFF. In nucleotides, the CDR3 is TGTGCCAGCAGCGAGAGGGCAGGGGTTGCAACTAATGAAAAACTGTTTTTT.

The chain employs TRBV6-1 and TRBJ1-3; no definite D call. The V end lost 2 bases, the J end lost 0 bases, and 11 bases lay between the germline ends. The CDR3 is 16 amino acids. CDR1 and CDR2 (germline): MNHNS, SASEGT. The CDR3 here is CASSEMGRGSGNTIYF. The CDR3 bases are TGTGCCAGCAGTGAAATGGGTCGGGGCTCTGGAAACACCATATATTTT.

V usage is TRBV4-2 and J usage is TRBJ2-2, with D perhaps TRBD2 (6 bases). CDR1 and CDR2 from the germline V gene are LGHNA and YNFKEQ. V was shortened by 1 base and J by 8 bases, with 11 bases between the two germline ends. The length of the CDR3 is 14 residues. In DNA, the CDR3 is TGTGCCAGCAGCCAAGCGGGGGAGGCGGGGGAGCTGTTTTTT. Its translation is CASSQAGEAGELFF.

The chain links TRBV9 to TRBJ2-7; D uncertain. Looked up from germline, CDR1 is SGDLS and CDR2 is YYNGEE. The CDR3 sequence is 12 residues long. Deletions cut 4 bases from V and 3 bases from J, with 8 bases between. The DNA of the CDR3 is TGTGCCAGCAGCCGGGTGGGCTACGAGCAGTACTTC. Its protein is CASSRVGYEQYF.

CDR3 bases: TGTGCCAGCAGCCAAGATGGGGCTAGCGGGAGTATCCCAGATACGCAGTATTTT. Its translation: CASSQDGASGSIPDTQYF. The rearrangement uses TRBV4-2 and TRBJ2-3; 10 bases agree with TRBD2. Germline V gene sequence: CDR1 LGHNA, CDR2 YNFKEQ. J lost 4 bases, V lost 0 bases, and 10 bases had no gene match. The CDR3 spans 18 residues.